Listed below are T cell receptor beta chains from one sample, sequenced in a study of OX40 agonist ivuxolimab in advanced cancers. TCRdb's table, derived via immunoSEQ multiplex PCR, lists solely in-frame clones and lacks some. Of tens of thousands of clones in the sample, 75% to 90% were seen once. The source material was CD4+ or CD8+ T cells sorted from blood, sampled in a trial of the OX40 agonist ivuxolimab. These receptors were obtained from an adult with an advanced solid tumor such as melanoma, head and neck, liver or kidney cancer. Both conserved end residues are part of each CDR3. Each record gives: V gene, J gene, D gene, clone size, CDR3 DNA, CDR3 protein. The D gene is left open where the match is weak. The size entry is marked missing in some rows and otherwise reads once, few, many or a size class.

>TRBV5-1|TRBJ1-4|TRBD1|.
TGCGCCAGCAGCGGGGGACAGGGGAGGGGTGAAAAACTGTTTTTT
CASSGGQGRGEKLFF
>TRBV27|TRBJ2-2|TRBD2|once
TGTGCCAGCAGTTCCCAAGGACTAGCGACAATCACCGGGGAGCTGTTTTTT
CASSSQGLATITGELFF
>TRBV11-1|TRBJ2-2|TRBD1|.
TGTGCCAGCAGCCCCGACAGGGGCGGTTTGAACACCGGGGAGCTGTTTTTT
CASSPDRGGLNTGELFF
>TRBV5-4|TRBJ1-2|TRBD1|.
TGTGCCAGCAGCTCCGGACAGGGCCAGGGGGGCTACACCTTC
CASSSGQGQGGYTF
>TRBV6-1|TRBJ2-7|.|.
TGTGCCAGCAGGGCCAGAAACTACGAGCAGTACTTC
CASRARNYEQYF
>TRBV28|TRBJ2-5|TRBD1|.
TGTGCCAGCAGTGGCACCGGGACAGCCCAAGAGACCCAGTACTTC
CASSGTGTAQETQYF
>TRBV27|TRBJ2-3|.|.
TGTGCCAGCAGTCTGGCAGGTGCTCTGGTGGATACGCAGTATTTT
CASSLAGALVDTQYF
>TRBV6-5|TRBJ2-1|.|.
TGTGCCAGCAGTCCCGGGGCACGGGTCAATGAGCAGTTCTTC
CASSPGARVNEQFF
>TRBV7-2|TRBJ2-5|.|.
TGTGCCAACAGCTTTGGGATAAGGGAGAAAGAGACCCAGTACTTC
CANSFGIREKETQYF
>TRBV11-2|TRBJ1-3|.|.
TGTGCCAGCAGCAACGGACGGAAAAACACCATATATTTT
CASSNGRKNTIYF
>TRBV4-1|TRBJ2-2|TRBD2|.
TGCGCCAGCAGCCCAATAAGCGGGAGCGCCGGGGAGCTGTTTTTT
CASSPISGSAGELFF